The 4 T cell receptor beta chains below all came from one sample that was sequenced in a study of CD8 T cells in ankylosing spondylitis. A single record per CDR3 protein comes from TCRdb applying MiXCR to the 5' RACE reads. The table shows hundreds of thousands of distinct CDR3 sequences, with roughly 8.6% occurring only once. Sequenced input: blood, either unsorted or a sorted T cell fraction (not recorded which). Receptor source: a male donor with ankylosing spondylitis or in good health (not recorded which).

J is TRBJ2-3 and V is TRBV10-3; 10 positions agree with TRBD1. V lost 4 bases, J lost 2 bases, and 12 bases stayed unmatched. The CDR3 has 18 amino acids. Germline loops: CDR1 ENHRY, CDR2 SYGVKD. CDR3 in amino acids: CAISGDRGSASYTDTQYF. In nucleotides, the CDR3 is TGTGCCATCAGTGGGGACAGGGGCTCTGCCTCTTACACAGATACGCAGTATTTT.

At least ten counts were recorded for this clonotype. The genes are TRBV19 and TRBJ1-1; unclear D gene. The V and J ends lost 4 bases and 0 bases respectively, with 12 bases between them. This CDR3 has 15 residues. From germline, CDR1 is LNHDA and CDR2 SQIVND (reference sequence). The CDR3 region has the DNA TGTGCCAGTAGTACCGCAGCCTCGATGAACACTGAAGCTTTCTTT. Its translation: CASSTAASMNTEAFF.

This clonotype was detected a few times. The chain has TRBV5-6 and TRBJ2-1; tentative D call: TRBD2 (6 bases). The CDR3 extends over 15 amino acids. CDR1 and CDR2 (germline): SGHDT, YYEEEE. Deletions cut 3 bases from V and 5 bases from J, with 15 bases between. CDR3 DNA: TGTGCCAGCAGCTGGCGCCGACTAGATCACAATGAGCAGTTCTTC. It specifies CASSWRRLDHNEQFF.

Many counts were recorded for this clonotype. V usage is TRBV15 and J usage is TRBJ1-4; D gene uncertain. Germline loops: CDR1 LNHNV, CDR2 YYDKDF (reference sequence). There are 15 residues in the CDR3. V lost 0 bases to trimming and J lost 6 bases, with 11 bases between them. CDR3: CATSRDGREYEKLFF. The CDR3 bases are TGTGCCACCAGCAGAGACGGGCGAGAGTATGAAAAACTGTTTTTT. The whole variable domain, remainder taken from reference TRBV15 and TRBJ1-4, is DAMVIQNPRYQVTQFGKPVTLSCSQTLNHNVMYWYQQKSSQAPKLLFHYYDKDFNNEADTPDNFQSRRPNTSFCFLDIRSPGLGDTAMYLCATSRDGREYEKLFFGSGTQLSVL.